A single sample gave rise to the 29 T cell receptor beta chains below, sequenced in a study of cytomegalovirus exposure and HLA in healthy donors. Primers for the PCR totalled 60 Vbeta and 13 Jbeta. Sequencing was performed with immunoSEQ multiplex PCR; in TCRdb, only in-frame clones are kept and a portion is missing. Among fewer than 200,000 clones, roughly 85% were seen once, and the ten largest hold 2% to 2.5%. The sample comprised PBMCs. The receptors here all came from a man aged 35 to 55 in good health and CMV-seronegative.

This clone was picked up one time. The chain carries TRBV7-9 and TRBJ2-5; TRBD1 agrees at 7 bases. CDR1 and CDR2 from the germline V gene are SEHNR and FQNEAQ (reference sequence). V was clipped by 5 bases and J by 3 bases; unmatched bases: 18. The CDR3 loop spans 18 amino acids. For the CDR3, the DNA is TGTGCCAGCAGCCTTAGGGTACCGGACAGGTTGTGGGAAGAGACCCAGTACTTC. Translated: CASSLRVPDRLWEETQYF.

The rearrangement uses TRBV29-1 and TRBJ1-1; 9 bases are shared with TRBD1. The CDR3 is made up of 14 amino acids. V lost 7 bases and J lost 5; bases outside the gene matches: 11. Germline CDR1 SQVTM, CDR2 ANQGSEA. The DNA for the CDR3 is TGCAGCGCCGGGACAGGGACTTCAAGGACTGAAGCTTTCTTT. It specifies CSAGTGTSRTEAFF.

The V and J genes are TRBV9 and TRBJ2-1, with 9 bases matching TRBD2. V lost 1 base and J lost 6; bases outside the gene matches: 5. Looked up from germline, CDR1 is SGDLS and CDR2 is YYNGEE. The CDR3 spans 15 residues. The CDR3, as DNA: TGTGCCAGCAGCGTATTGGGACTAGCCTCCAATGAGCAGTTCTTC. Translating gives CASSVLGLASNEQFF.

This chain joins TRBV5-4 and TRBJ2-5, with TRBD2 matching over 7 bases. The last part of the DNA fits TRBJ2-7 better; the J call may be wrong. This CDR3 comprises 16 residues. Germline V gene data show CDR1 as SGHNT and CDR2 as YYREEE (reference sequence). CDR3 residues: CASSLDGGRAVFEQYF. CDR3 in DNA: TGTGCCAGCAGCTTGGATGGGGGGAGGGCCGTGTTCGAGCAGTACTTC.

This chain connects TRBV28 to TRBJ2-5; 9 positions agree with TRBD2. The assigned J gene may be wrong: the sequence end matches TRBJ2-7 better. Germline CDR1 reads MDHEN; CDR2 reads SYDVKM. The CDR3 contains 14 residues. CDR3 region: CASSGLAGLGEQYF. Here the CDR3 DNA reads TGTGCCAGCAGTGGGCTAGCGGGACTAGGCGAGCAGTACTTC.

The gene calls are TRBV28 and TRBJ2-5, with 8 positions matching TRBD2. The V and J ends lost 5 bases and 5 bases, in that order; junction bases with no gene match: 16. The CDR3 sequence is 17 residues long. CDR1 and CDR2 from the germline V gene are MDHEN and SYDVKM. The CDR3 DNA is TGTGCCAGCAGTGTCAACTCCCCGGCGGGGGGAGCCGAGACCCAGTACTTC. Residues: CASSVNSPAGGAETQYF.

This clone was observed a handful of times. The V and J genes are TRBV6-5 and TRBJ2-7; 7 bases match TRBD2. Germline V gene data show CDR1 as MNHEY and CDR2 as SVGAGI. The V and J ends lost 0 bases and 4 bases, in that order; junction bases with no gene match: 6. CDR3 size: 15 residues. CDR3 region: CASSYSRAGVYEQYF. CDR3 in DNA: TGTGCCAGCAGTTACTCCCGCGCGGGAGTGTACGAGCAGTACTTC.

This rearrangement joins TRBV5-1 to TRBJ2-1; TRBD1 matches at 7 bases. Trimming took 7 bases from V and 6 from J; bases not matched to a gene: 10. The V gene's germline CDR1 is SGHRS and CDR2 YFSETQ. This CDR3 comprises 14 residues. The CDR3 here is CASQGVTGSNEQFF. The CDR3 DNA follows: TGCGCCAGCCAGGGGGTGACGGGTTCCAATGAGCAGTTCTTC.

This clone was observed a handful of times. The DNA for the CDR3 is TGTGCCACCAGCAGAGAAGGGACTAGCGGGAGGCGGGCCCAGTACTTC. It specifies CATSREGTSGRRAQYF. This chain connects TRBV15 to TRBJ2-5; TRBD2 agrees at 15 bases. The V gene end was trimmed by 0 bases and the J gene end by 9 bases; junction bases not matched to a gene: 5. CDR1 is LNHNV, CDR2 YYDKDF, per germline (reference sequence). This CDR3 comprises 16 residues.

Worth noting for this clone: One junction end does not reproduce the germline sequence, and a read error may be involved. The chain is built from TRBV7-9 and TRBJ2-6; D possibly corresponds to TRBD1 (5 bases). CDR3 size: 14 residues. Germline CDR1 is SEHNR and CDR2 is FQNEAQ (reference sequence). CDR3 sequence reads: CASSRNSGANGLTF. The CDR3 bases are TGTGCCAGCAGCCGCAACTCTGGGGCCAACGGCCTGACTTTC.

V usage is TRBV19 and J usage is TRBJ2-5; D is possibly TRBD2 (6 bases). Germline assignment: CDR1 LNHDA and CDR2 SQIVND (reference sequence). The CDR3 is 12 residues long. Trimming took off 3 bases at V and 11 bases at J, with 13 bases between the two ends. In nucleotides, the CDR3 is TGTGCCAGTAGTATGGGGCGGGGAGGACAGTACTTC. As protein: CASSMGRGGQYF.

This clone was observed a few times. V is TRBV9 and J is TRBJ1-2; 9 bases match TRBD1. Per the germline V gene, CDR1 is SGDLS and CDR2 is YYNGEE. The CDR3 runs 14 residues. After removal of 2 bases from V and 5 bases from J, the junction contained 4 bases not matched to a gene. CDR3 residues: CASSVGQGRYGYTF. CDR3 DNA: TGTGCCAGCAGCGTCGGACAGGGGAGGTATGGCTACACCTTC. The full variable domain, in which reference TRBV9 and TRBJ1-2 provide the parts outside the CDR3, is DSGVTQTPKHLITATGQRVTLRCSPRSGDLSVYWYQQSLDQGLQFLIQYYNGEERAKGNILERFSAQQFPDLHSELNLSSLELGDSALYFCASSVGQGRYGYTFGSGTRLTVV.

The V gene is TRBV19, the J gene TRBJ1-2, with 8 bases matching TRBD1. Germline lookup yields CDR1 LNHDA and CDR2 SQIVND (reference sequence). This CDR3 contains 15 residues. The V gene end was trimmed by 6 bases and the J gene end by 0 bases; junction bases not matched to a gene: 6. The CDR3 loop is CASSTGTGTNYGYTF. In nucleotides, the CDR3 is TGTGCCAGTAGCACCGGGACAGGTACTAACTATGGCTACACCTTC.

J is TRBJ2-3 and V is TRBV2; 7 bases match TRBD1. Germline loops: CDR1 SNHLY, CDR2 FYNNEI. V lost 5 bases and J lost 8; bases outside the gene matches: 7. The CDR3 consists of 13 residues. The CDR3 reads CASSQGGASTQYF. Here the CDR3 DNA reads TGTGCCAGCAGTCAAGGGGGCGCGAGTACGCAGTATTTT.

The chain links TRBV6-1 to TRBJ2-1; 11 nucleotides line up with TRBD2. The V segment lost 1 base and the J segment 8 bases; nucleotides outside the gene matches: 10. This CDR3 spans 17 amino acids. The germline gives CDR1 MNHNS, CDR2 SASEGT. CDR3 sequence (DNA): TGTGCCAGCAGTGAAGACCGACTAGCGGGGAGGGGGGATGAGCAGTTCTTC. Its protein is CASSEDRLAGRGDEQFF.

The rearrangement links TRBV9 to TRBJ1-4; 7 nucleotides line up with TRBD1. The V and J ends lost 3 bases and 2 bases, in that order; junction bases with no gene match: 7. The CDR3 loop spans 16 amino acids. Germline V gene sequence: CDR1 SGDLS, CDR2 YYNGEE. The CDR3: CASSGEVRGTNEKLFF. Written as DNA, the CDR3 is TGTGCCAGCAGCGGAGAGGTCAGGGGGACTAATGAAAAACTGTTTTTT.

This clone was found a few times. This chain connects TRBV4-1 to TRBJ2-7; D possibly corresponds to TRBD1 (6 bases). The CDR3 covers 15 residues. CDR1 MGHRA and CDR2 YSYEKL come from the germline V gene. Trimming took 4 bases from V and 3 from J, leaving 16 bases between them. CDR3 sequence (DNA): TGCGCCAGCAGCCCTGGGCAGGGGACATTCTACGAGCAGTACTTC. Translated: CASSPGQGTFYEQYF.

This sequence joins TRBV11-2 and TRBJ2-1, with 12 bases aligning to TRBD2. CDR1 and CDR2 (germline): SGHAT, FQNNGV. The CDR3 loop spans 16 amino acids. V trimming: 5 bases; J trimming: 4 bases; junction bases outside the gene matches: 6. Written as DNA, the CDR3 is TGTGCCAGCAGCATCGGGACTAGCGGGCAATACAATGAGCAGTTCTTC. Protein product: CASSIGTSGQYNEQFF.

The sample holds a few counts of this clone. V usage is TRBV27 and J usage is TRBJ1-5; 7 nucleotides agree with TRBD1. There are 16 residues in the CDR3. CDR1 is MNHEY, CDR2 SMNVEV, per germline (reference sequence). V was clipped by 4 bases and J by 4 bases; unmatched bases: 10. The DNA of the CDR3 is TGTGCCAGCAGTTCTCTACAGGGGCGCCTGAATCAGCCCCAGCATTTT. This sequence encodes CASSSLQGRLNQPQHF.

The genes are TRBV19 and TRBJ1-2, with TRBD1 matching over 7 bases. The CDR3 has 13 residues. Unmatched junction bases numbered 6, after V lost 7 bases and J lost 4 bases. Germline V gene sequence: CDR1 LNHDA, CDR2 SQIVND (reference sequence). The chain's CDR3 is CASTRTGSYGYTF. DNA of the CDR3: TGTGCCAGTACCCGGACAGGAAGCTATGGCTACACCTTC.

The chain links TRBV6-1 to TRBJ1-1; TRBD1 agrees at 9 bases. CDR1 MNHNS and CDR2 SASEGT come from the germline V gene. V lost 6 bases and J lost 5; bases outside the gene matches: 4. The CDR3 runs to 13 residues. The CDR3 sequence is CASSRDRVTEAFF. CDR3 coding DNA: TGTGCCAGCAGCCGGGACAGGGTTACTGAAGCTTTCTTT.

The rearrangement joins TRBV7-9 to TRBJ2-7; D remains unclear. Germline CDR1 is SEHNR and CDR2 is FQNEAQ (reference sequence). CDR3 size: 16 residues. V was trimmed by 0 bases and J by 4 bases, leaving 16 bases between them. The CDR3 DNA reads TGTGCCAGCAGCTTAGCGCGTCAGGAAACTTCATACGAGCAGTACTTC. Translation gives CASSLARQETSYEQYF.

The gene calls are TRBV5-8 and TRBJ1-1; no clear D gene. This CDR3 region has 13 residues. Germline V gene sequence: CDR1 SGHTS, CDR2 YDEGEE. With 3 bases removed from V and 4 bases from J, the gap between germline ends came to 10 bases. The CDR3 loop reads CASSSVRGTEAFF. The DNA for the CDR3 is TGTGCCAGCAGCTCCGTCCGGGGCACTGAAGCTTTCTTT.

This chain connects TRBV5-4 to TRBJ2-7, with 9 bases identical to TRBD2. Germline V gene lookup returns CDR1 SGHNT and CDR2 YYREEE (reference sequence). The CDR3 covers 15 residues. The V segment lost 7 bases and the J segment 2 bases; nucleotides outside the gene matches: 10. The CDR3 protein is CASASPASGTYEQYF. The CDR3 DNA reads as TGTGCCAGCGCCTCCCCAGCTAGCGGGACCTACGAGCAGTACTTC.

The rearrangement links TRBV19 to TRBJ2-5; 10 bases are a match to TRBD1. The junction had 7 bases not matched to a gene; V was cut back by 4 bases and J by 5 bases. The CDR3 sequence is 15 residues long. Germline V CDR1 and CDR2: LNHDA, SQIVND (reference sequence). The CDR3: CASSTGTGAGETQYF. CDR3 in DNA: TGTGCCAGTAGTACCGGGACAGGGGCCGGGGAGACCCAGTACTTC. The full variable domain, its missing parts supplied by reference TRBV19 and TRBJ2-5, is DGGITQSPKYLFRKEGQNVTLSCEQNLNHDAMYWYRQDPGQGLRLIYYSQIVNDFQKGDIAEGYSVSREKKESFPLTVTSAQKNPTAFYLCASSTGTGAGETQYFGPGTRLLVL.

This chain joins TRBV5-1 and TRBJ1-2; tentatively, D is TRBD1 (5 bases). Germline V CDR1 and CDR2: SGHRS, YFSETQ. The CDR3 sequence is 13 residues long. V lost 0 bases, J lost 8 bases, and 11 bases lay in between. CDR3 sequence reads: CASSLDGTRGYTF. The CDR3 coding sequence is TGCGCCAGCAGCTTGGACGGGACTCGGGGCTACACCTTC. The full variable domain, completed using reference TRBV5-1 and TRBJ1-2, is KAGVTQTPRYLIKTRGQQVTLSCSPISGHRSVSWYQQTPGQGLQFLFEYFSETQRNKGNFPGRFSGRQFSNSRSEMNVSTLELGDSALYLCASSLDGTRGYTFGSGTRLTVV.

The CDR3: CASSHSRLAGGSDTQYF. CDR3 nucleotides: TGTGCCAGCAGCCACTCCCGACTAGCGGGAGGGTCAGATACGCAGTATTTT. This chain links TRBV11-2 with TRBJ2-3; TRBD2 matches at 14 bases. The CDR3 is made up of 17 amino acids. J lost 4 bases, V lost 5 bases, and 8 bases had no gene match. CDR1 is SGHAT, CDR2 FQNNGV, per germline.

The rearrangement links TRBV7-9 to TRBJ2-3; 8 nucleotides agree with TRBD1. V lost 2 bases to trimming and J lost 4 bases; unmatched junction nucleotides: 5. The germline V gene has CDR1 SEHNR and CDR2 FQNEAQ (reference sequence). CDR3 size: 15 residues. The CDR3 protein is CASSLYQGASDTQYF. The CDR3 DNA reads as TGTGCCAGCAGCTTATACCAGGGGGCATCAGATACGCAGTATTTT.

The chain carries TRBV7-9 and TRBJ2-5; 9 positions match TRBD2. Germline assignment: CDR1 SEHNR and CDR2 FQNEAQ (reference sequence). The CDR3 is 17 amino acids. With 0 bases clipped from V and 2 bases from J, the junction kept 7 bases outside the gene matches. CDR3 region: CASSLARLAGPQETQYF. The CDR3 bases are TGTGCCAGCAGCTTAGCGCGGCTAGCGGGACCTCAAGAGACCCAGTACTTC.